This section outlines one T cell receptor (beta chain) sequence together with its context. Generation of TCR beta cDNA was performed by 5'RACE template switching incorporating UMIs. TCRdb derives one entry per CDR3 protein from the 5' RACE reads, leaving out DNA. Its clone listing holds 550,000 to 600,000 distinct CDR3 sequences. Germline loops: CDR1 MGHRA, CDR2 YSYEKL. The CDR3 contains 15 residues. The source of the sample is a study of T cells expressing NK-cell markers. Whole-study context: Seven of the eight sequenced donors were classified as HCMV-seropositive, and one was classified as seronegative.

The chain carries TRBV4-1 and TRBJ1-5; lacking DNA, the TRBD1 call made by TCRdb goes unchecked. This TCR came from a man younger than 30 in good health. The specimen was blood T cells: a sorted CD56 or NKG2C T cell subset, CD4+ or CD8+ T cells, or bulk PBMC T cells (not recorded which). Here the CDR3 reads CASSQDPGSGQPQHF.